Sequencing of this TCR beta chain was carried out in a study of post-analysis software for immune sequencing data. Findings and limits, study-wide: Controls' normalized Chao1 diversity significantly exceeded that of multiple sclerosis patients. With TRBV5-6, TRBV5-1 and TRBV20-1 included, about 5 TRBV segments were more frequent in patients than in controls.

This clonotype was picked up a small number of times. Its antigen remains unidentified. The TCR beta cDNA libraries contained unique molecular identifiers. TCRdb used MiXCR to reprocess the PCR reads, holding one entry per CDR3 protein. Of roughly 730,000 distinct CDR3 sequences in the sample, 25% to 30% are singletons; the top ten hold 0.5% to 0.6%. The ends were cut back, 1 base at V and 2 bases at J, with 9 bases in the middle. The CDR3 sequence is 14 residues long. CDR1 and CDR2 (germline): SGHAT, FQNNGV. The chain joins TRBV11-2 to TRBJ2-7; no firm D call. The sequence was collected from a girl aged 5-17 years with multiple sclerosis. The sample taken for sequencing was blood. The DNA for the CDR3 is TGTGCCAGCAGCTTAGGACGCCAAACCTACGAGCAGTACTTC. Translation: CASSLGRQTYEQYF.